These 15 T cell receptor beta chains were sequenced from one sample in a study of cytomegalovirus exposure and HLA in healthy donors. The PCR was carried out with 60 Vbeta primers and 13 Jbeta primers. Data came from immunoSEQ multiplex PCR; TCRdb stores just in-frame clones and leaves some out. This sample contains fewer than 85,000 clones. Sequenced material: PBMCs. The receptors derive from a woman between 40 and 55 years old in good health and CMV-seropositive.

J is TRBJ1-2 and V is TRBV4-2; D is possibly TRBD1 (6 bases). From germline, CDR1 is LGHNA and CDR2 YNFKEQ. The CDR3 totals 16 residues. Trimming pared 1 base from V and 7 bases from J, leaving 19 bases between. The CDR3 spells CASSQGPDTGISGYTF. Written as DNA, the CDR3 is TGTGCCAGCAGCCAAGGGCCCGATACAGGGATAAGTGGCTACACCTTC.

The chain recombines TRBV5-1 with TRBJ2-2; 7 bases fit TRBD1. The trim removed 9 bases at V and 0 bases at J, leaving 8 bases unmatched. CDR3 size: 15 residues. The germline CDR1 and CDR2 sequences are SGHRS and YFSETQ. The CDR3 region is CATTKGAANTGELFF. CDR3 nucleotides: TGCGCCACCACGAAGGGGGCCGCGAACACCGGGGAGCTGTTTTTT. Full variable domain (outside the CDR3, taken from reference TRBV5-1 and TRBJ2-2): KAGVTQTPRYLIKTRGQQVTLSCSPISGHRSVSWYQQTPGQGLQFLFEYFSETQRNKGNFPGRFSGRQFSNSRSEMNVSTLELGDSALYLCATTKGAANTGELFFGEGSRLTVL.

The chain combines TRBV11-3 with TRBJ2-1; 12 bases map to TRBD2. The V segment lost 1 base and the J segment 4 bases; nucleotides outside the gene matches: 2. Germline V CDR1 and CDR2: SGHNT, YENEEA. CDR3 length equals 16 residues. This chain's CDR3 is CASSLGTSGVYNEQFF. CDR3 nucleotides: TGTGCCAGCAGCTTAGGGACTAGCGGGGTTTACAATGAGCAGTTCTTC.

This chain uses TRBV5-5 with TRBJ1-2; D is ambiguous. V gave up 0 bases and J gave up 4 bases, with 19 bases separating them. The CDR3 runs to 17 residues. Germline V gene lookup returns CDR1 SGHKS and CDR2 YYEKEE (reference sequence). Written as DNA, the CDR3 is TGTGCCAGCAGCTTGGATAGCGGCCGAAACCGAATCTATGGCTACACCTTC. Its protein product is CASSLDSGRNRIYGYTF. Looking up the rest from reference TRBV5-5 and TRBJ1-2 gives the full variable domain: DAGVTQSPTHLIKTRGQQVTLRCSPISGHKSVSWYQQVLGQGPQFIFQYYEKEERGRGNFPDRFSARQFPNYSSELNVNALLLGDSALYLCASSLDSGRNRIYGYTFGSGTRLTVV.

The chain uses TRBV2 and TRBJ1-2; D is undetermined. There are 12 residues in the CDR3. The V gene's germline CDR1 is SNHLY and CDR2 FYNNEI. With 2 bases removed from V and 5 bases from J, the gap between germline ends came to 6 bases. The CDR3 DNA sequence: TGTGCCAGCAGTGAAAATCGGTATGGCTACACCTTC. Protein product: CASSENRYGYTF.

The genes are TRBV9 and TRBJ1-1, with 11 bases that match TRBD1. The CDR3 runs 16 residues. The ends lost 4 bases at V and 2 bases at J; junction bases unmatched: 7. The germline V gene has CDR1 SGDLS and CDR2 YYNGEE. CDR3 sequence reads: CASSPWTGGVNTEAFF. CDR3 nucleotides: TGTGCCAGCAGCCCCTGGACAGGGGGCGTTAACACTGAAGCTTTCTTT.

The chain has TRBV29-1 and TRBJ2-1, with D possibly being TRBD2 (5 bases). CDR1 is SQVTM and CDR2 is ANQGSEA in the germline V gene. Trimming shortened V by 4 bases and J by 5 bases, and 12 bases separated the two germline ends. The CDR3 extends over 13 amino acids. In nucleotides, the CDR3 is TGCAGCGTTGTATTGCGGGCCCACAATGAGCAGTTCTTC. As protein: CSVVLRAHNEQFF.

The chain combines TRBV29-1 with TRBJ2-3; TRBD2 agrees at 7 bases. The CDR3 has 14 amino acids. Germline V lookup: CDR1 SQVTM, CDR2 ANQGSEA. The J segment lost 2 bases and the V segment lost 6 bases, leaving 8 bases of the junction unmatched. CDR3 DNA: TGCAGCGTGGCTAGCGGAAGTGACACAGATACGCAGTATTTT. Protein sequence: CSVASGSDTDTQYF.

CDR3 sequence reads: CASSIRGGSNQPQHF. The CDR3 DNA reads as TGTGCCAGTAGTATTAGAGGAGGTAGCAATCAGCCCCAGCATTTT. The chain joins TRBV19 to TRBJ1-5; D is uncertain. With 3 bases removed from V and 0 bases from J, the gap between germline ends came to 9 bases. From germline, CDR1 is LNHDA and CDR2 SQIVND (reference sequence). The CDR3 has 15 amino acids.

The chain employs TRBV6-1 and TRBJ1-4; TRBD1 matches at 7 bases. Germline V lookup: CDR1 MNHNS, CDR2 SASEGT. This CDR3 contains 14 residues. Unmatched junction bases numbered 9, after V lost 6 bases and J lost 8 bases. The CDR3 coding sequence is TGTGCCAGCAGCGAGAGGGGGCGCGGAGAAAAACTGTTTTTT. Residues: CASSERGRGEKLFF.

The chain joins TRBV18 to TRBJ2-2, with D tentatively TRBD2 (6 bases). V lost 1 base and J 1 base, leaving 10 bases between the germline ends. The V gene's germline CDR1 is KGHSH and CDR2 LQKENI. This CDR3 has 16 residues. In DNA, the CDR3 is TGTGCCAGCTCACCACTCCGGCGGGGGAACACCGGGGAGCTGTTTTTT. Translating gives CASSPLRRGNTGELFF.

The V call is TRBV27, the J call TRBJ2-1; TRBD2 agrees at 11 bases. The CDR3 extends over 13 amino acids. CDR1 is MNHEY, CDR2 SMNVEV, per germline (reference sequence). Trimming at V came to 7 bases and at J to 7 bases, leaving 3 bases not matched to a gene. The CDR3 DNA is TGTGCCAGCAAACTAGCGGGAGTTAATGAGCAGTTCTTC. Protein product: CASKLAGVNEQFF.

This CDR3 reads CASSEDRQASSPLHF. Here the CDR3 DNA reads TGTGCCAGCAGTGAAGATCGACAGGCCTCTTCACCCCTCCACTTT. The V and J genes are TRBV2 and TRBJ1-6; D is perhaps TRBD1 (6 bases). CDR1 is SNHLY, CDR2 FYNNEI, per germline. V was pared by 1 base and J by 9 bases, with 13 bases between. The CDR3 sequence is 15 residues long. Full variable domain (missing parts from reference TRBV2 and TRBJ1-6): EPEVTQTPSHQVTQMGQEVILRCVPISNHLYFYWYRQILGQKVEFLVSFYNNEISEKSEIFDDQFSVERPDGSNFTLKIRSTKLEDSAMYFCASSEDRQASSPLHFGNGTRLTVT.

This chain uses TRBV5-1 with TRBJ1-3; 7 nucleotides agree with TRBD1. The CDR3 covers 16 residues. V lost 0 bases to trimming and J lost 0 bases; unmatched junction nucleotides: 3. The germline CDR1 and CDR2 sequences are SGHRS and YFSETQ. CDR3 nucleotide sequence: TGCGCCAGCAGCTTGGCAGGGGGTAGCTCTGGAAACACCATATATTTT. This translates into CASSLAGGSSGNTIYF.

This rearrangement joins TRBV15 to TRBJ2-7; the D gene is possibly TRBD1 (5 bases). The CDR3 loop spans 13 amino acids. The germline CDR1 and CDR2 sequences are LNHNV and YYDKDF (reference sequence). The V gene lost 0 bases and the J gene lost 3 bases, with 6 bases spanning the gap. CDR3 amino acids: CATSRETGYEQYF. Here the CDR3 DNA reads TGTGCCACCAGCAGAGAAACAGGCTACGAGCAGTACTTC.